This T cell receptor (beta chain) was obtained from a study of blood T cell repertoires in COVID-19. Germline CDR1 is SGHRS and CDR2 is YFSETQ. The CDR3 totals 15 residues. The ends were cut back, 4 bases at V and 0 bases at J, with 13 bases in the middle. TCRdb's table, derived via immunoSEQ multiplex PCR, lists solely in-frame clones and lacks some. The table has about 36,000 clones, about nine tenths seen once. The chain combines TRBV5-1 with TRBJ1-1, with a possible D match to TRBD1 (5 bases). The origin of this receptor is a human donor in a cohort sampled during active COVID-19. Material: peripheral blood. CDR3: CASSVTDPMNTEAFF. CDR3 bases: TGCGCCAGCAGCGTGACAGATCCCATGAACACTGAAGCTTTCTTT.